Listed below are T cell receptor beta chains from one sample, sequenced in a study of technical replicates of blood from several donors. Data came from immunoSEQ multiplex PCR; TCRdb stores just in-frame clones and leaves some out. The data contain roughly 70,000 clones, around nine tenths of them seen just once; the ten biggest clones take up 4.5% to 5%. Sequencing was carried out using PBMCs. Every receptor here comes from a human donor in good health. Some clones in this sample may be carry-over from other donors' samples. Both conserved end residues are part of each CDR3. Fields, in order: V gene, clone size, D gene, J gene, CDR3 DNA, CDR3 protein. A D gene is named only where the DNA matches it firmly. Not every row has a clone size; where given, it reads once, few, many or a size class.

TRBV9	NA	TRBD1	TRBJ1-2	TGTGCCAGCAGCGCCGGACCCCAGGGGGCAGCTGGCTACACCTTC	CASSAGPQGAAGYTF
TRBV9	NA	TRBD1	TRBJ2-5	TGTGCCAGCAGCCCAAGACAGGGCGGCGAGACCCAGTACTTC	CASSPRQGGETQYF
TRBV7-9	NA	TRBD2	TRBJ2-7	TGTGCCAGCAGCTTAGCGAGCGGGGGGACCTACGAGCAGTACTTC	CASSLASGGTYEQYF
TRBV21-1	many	NA	TRBJ1-6	TGTGCCAGCAGCAAAGTGGCCGACAGGGCCTTATACTCCTATAATTCACCCCTCCACTTT	CASSKVADRALYSYNSPLHF
TRBV30	once	TRBD1	TRBJ1-6	TGTGCCGCGCGGGAGGGACAGGGGTATTCACCCCTCCACTTT	CAAREGQGYSPLHF
TRBV11-1	NA	NA	TRBJ2-7	TGTGCCAGCAGCTTTGGACTACCCAACTACGAGCAGTACTTC	CASSFGLPNYEQYF
TRBV7-2	few	NA	TRBJ2-7	TGTGCCAGCAGCTACTCAGCGGGCGACTACGAGCAGTACTTC	CASSYSAGDYEQYF
TRBV12-2	NA	NA	TRBJ1-2	TGTGCAAGTCGAATACAGGGGTCTTACCCCATCGGCTACACCTTC	CASRIQGSYPIGYTF
TRBV19	NA	NA	TRBJ2-7	TGTGCCAGTAGTATTTTTTTGGCGGGACCTTACGAGCAGTACTTC	CASSIFLAGPYEQYF
TRBV7-8	NA	TRBD2	TRBJ2-1	TGTGCCAGCAGCTTAACCGGGACTAGCGGGACGAATGAGCAGTTCTTC	CASSLTGTSGTNEQFF
TRBV7-9	NA	NA	TRBJ2-1	TGTGCCAGCAGCCGAGCCGGGAAGGTTGGCAATGAGCAGTTCTTC	CASSRAGKVGNEQFF
TRBV7-9	NA	TRBD1	TRBJ1-5	TGTGCCAGCAGCTTTTTCACCGGGACAGGGAATCAGCCCCAGCATTTT	CASSFFTGTGNQPQHF
TRBV19	NA	NA	TRBJ1-4	TGTGCCAGTAGTATCCTGGGCGCAACTAATGAAAAACTGTTTTTT	CASSILGATNEKLFF
TRBV6-1	NA	TRBD2	TRBJ2-2	TGTGCCAGCAGTGATTCGGGGGGAACCGGGGAGCTGTTTTTT	CASSDSGGTGELFF
TRBV6-6	NA	NA	TRBJ2-7	TGTGCCAGCAGCCAGGAGGAAGTAGATCCCTACGAGCAGTACTTC	CASSQEEVDPYEQYF